The 2 T cell receptor beta chains listed next were all sequenced from one sample in a study of cytomegalovirus exposure and HLA in healthy donors. Measured with immunoSEQ multiplex PCR; TCRdb has only the in-frame clones, and not every one. The repertoire includes 100,000 to 120,000 clones, approximately 89% of them detected once, and under 2% sits in the top ten. The sequenced sample consisted of PBMCs. The receptors were sampled from a young woman in good health and CMV-seronegative.

The chain couples TRBV4-1 to TRBJ2-3; a weak D match, TRBD2 (6 bases). Germline loops: CDR1 MGHRA, CDR2 YSYEKL. The CDR3 is 13 amino acids. V was cut by 4 bases and J by 1 base, with 6 bases left in between. In DNA, the CDR3 is TGCGCCAGCAGCCTAGCGGGCACAGATACGCAGTATTTT. Protein product: CASSLAGTDTQYF.

The chain couples TRBV9 to TRBJ1-3; a weak D match, TRBD1 (5 bases). The CDR3 extends over 14 amino acids. In germline, CDR1 is SGDLS, CDR2 YYNGEE. V lost 4 bases and J lost 0, with 8 bases in between. This CDR3 reads CASSFDSSGNTIYF. The DNA of the CDR3 is TGTGCCAGCAGCTTTGACAGCTCTGGAAACACCATATATTTT.